The present entry profiles one T cell receptor beta chain with its context. This record comes from a study of shared T cell receptors in the human thymus. Only in-frame clones appear in the TCRdb table, and some are missing; sequencing was by immunoSEQ multiplex PCR. The sample lists 500,000 to 850,000 clones, around 87% occurring once. These data were also filed under a second study, of human thymus T cells. That study reports: It was healthy Finnish infants having corrective surgery for congenital heart defects who were the donors. Obtained as resections during corrective heart surgery, the thymus tissue was then studied. Gene usage (both V and J) appeared biased in thymic and blood repertoires. Reports from related research described highly overlapping thymic repertoires among unrelated individuals.

The sample taken for sequencing was thymocytes. The TCR was taken from a boy under two years old with a congenital heart defect.

The CDR3, as DNA: TGCAGCGTTGGCCCCCTTTTGTATCGTACGGTCACAGATACGCAGTATTTT. Protein sequence: CSVGPLLYRTVTDTQYF. This chain connects TRBV29-1 to TRBJ2-3; D is unresolved. Germline V CDR1 and CDR2: SQVTM, ANQGSEA. The CDR3 covers 17 residues. Trimming left V 4 bases short and J 2 bases short, with 22 bases between.